Presented here are 31 T cell receptor beta chains from one specimen sequenced in a study of T cell changes during pregnancy in multiple sclerosis. The table came from immunoSEQ multiplex PCR; TCRdb's copy has only in-frame clones and leaves some out. This table holds approximately 100,000 clones, roughly 92% found once. The source material was peripheral blood, sampled in the second trimester of pregnancy. These receptors all stem from a female donor with multiple sclerosis, enrolled in a pregnancy study.

The V gene is TRBV6-6, the J gene TRBJ2-3; no clear D. V was pared by 2 bases and J by 6 bases, with 6 bases between. The CDR3 length is 12 residues. Germline V gives CDR1 MNHNY, CDR2 SVGAGI (reference sequence). The CDR3 reads CASSYPPDTQYF. DNA of the CDR3: TGTGCCAGCAGTTACCCTCCCGATACGCAGTATTTT.

This clone was counted once. This chain joins TRBV5-6 and TRBJ1-5; D not certain. Trimming stripped 2 bases from V and 5 bases from J, with 5 bases between. The CDR3 spans 12 residues. Looked up from germline, CDR1 is SGHDT and CDR2 is YYEEEE. CDR3 coding DNA: TGTGCCAGCAGCTTTCTTGATCAGCCCCAGCATTTT. This sequence encodes CASSFLDQPQHF.

This clone was seen just once. The chain is built from TRBV5-1 and TRBJ2-1; 8 nucleotides match TRBD1. There are 15 residues in the CDR3. Looked up from germline, CDR1 is SGHRS and CDR2 is YFSETQ. The junction had 6 bases not matched to a gene; V was cut back by 0 bases and J by 7 bases. CDR3 loop: CASSLATGVGNEQFF. CDR3 nucleotides: TGCGCCAGCAGCTTGGCGACAGGGGTTGGGAATGAGCAGTTCTTC.

The genes are TRBV2 and TRBJ2-7, with 12 bases fitting TRBD2. Trimming cost V 6 bases and J 1 base; bases outside gene matches: 7. The CDR3 covers 16 residues. In germline, CDR1 is SNHLY, CDR2 FYNNEI. CDR3 bases: TGTGCCAGCAGGAAGACTAGCGGGAGTGGGTCCTACGAGCAGTACTTC. Translation gives CASRKTSGSGSYEQYF.

The chain is built from TRBV11-2 and TRBJ2-1; 11 positions agree with TRBD2. Losses at the gene ends were 0 bases for V and 6 bases for J; bases not matched to a gene: 7. The CDR3 extends over 17 amino acids. Germline V gene sequence: CDR1 SGHAT, CDR2 FQNNGV. The CDR3 sequence: CASSLEFGGTSGNEQFF. The CDR3 nucleotides read TGTGCCAGCAGCTTAGAATTTGGCGGGACTAGCGGCAATGAGCAGTTCTTC.

V gene TRBV19 combines with J gene TRBJ2-7; 11 bases map to TRBD2. The germline V gene has CDR1 LNHDA and CDR2 SQIVND (reference sequence). V lost 5 bases to trimming and J lost 7 bases; unmatched junction nucleotides: 10. The CDR3 runs 15 residues. As DNA, the CDR3 is TGTGCCAGTAGTCTCTTAGCGGGAGGGCCGAGTGAGCAGTACTTC. Amino acid sequence: CASSLLAGGPSEQYF. Full variable domain (remainder filled in from reference TRBV19 and TRBJ2-7): DGGITQSPKYLFRKEGQNVTLSCEQNLNHDAMYWYRQDPGQGLRLIYYSQIVNDFQKGDIAEGYSVSREKKESFPLTVTSAQKNPTAFYLCASSLLAGGPSEQYFGPGTRLTVT.

In regard to this clone: It is likely a read error, because the conserved phenylalanine at the end of the CDR3 is missing. The chain couples TRBV4-2 to TRBJ1-6; 7 positions agree with TRBD1. J was trimmed by 7 bases and V by 2 bases; bases with no gene match: 8. Per germline, CDR1 LGHNA and CDR2 YNFKEQ. CDR3 length equals 16 residues. CDR3 sequence: CASSQRPDRANSPLHL. CDR3 nucleotide sequence: TGTGCCAGCAGCCAACGTCCCGACAGGGCCAATTCACCCCTCCACCTT.

V usage is TRBV11-1 and J usage is TRBJ1-2; TRBD1 might be the D (5 bases). V was cut by 5 bases and J by 2 bases, with 9 bases left in between. This CDR3 region has 13 residues. Germline V gene lookup returns CDR1 SGHAT and CDR2 FQDESV (reference sequence). CDR3 amino acids: CASSRDSNYGYTF. CDR3 DNA: TGTGCCAGCAGCAGGGACTCAAACTATGGCTACACCTTC.

The V and J genes are TRBV2 and TRBJ2-2, with D perhaps matching TRBD1 (6 bases). The CDR3 loop spans 13 amino acids. V lost 1 base and J lost 6, with 6 bases in between. The germline gives CDR1 SNHLY, CDR2 FYNNEI. CDR3 sequence (DNA): TGTGCCAGCAGTGAAGAGGGGGCCGGGGAGCTGTTTTTT. Translating it yields CASSEEGAGELFF.

The chain combines TRBV28 with TRBJ2-7, with a possible D match to TRBD1 (6 bases). The V end was cut by 4 bases, the J end by 3 bases, with 19 bases between. The CDR3 totals 16 residues. Germline V gene data show CDR1 as MDHEN and CDR2 as SYDVKM. The CDR3 coding sequence is TGTGCCAGCAGTTCCCCCCAGGGCAGGGGTATCTACGAGCAGTACTTC. Translated: CASSSPQGRGIYEQYF.

V gene TRBV5-1 combines with J gene TRBJ2-5; TRBD2 matches 10 bases. The CDR3 sequence is 18 residues long. V was pared by 3 bases and J by 5 bases, with 16 bases of the junction left unmatched. Germline CDR1 and CDR2: SGHRS and YFSETQ. CDR3 in DNA: TGCGCCAGCAGCTCCATCCCAGCGGGAGGGTTGGGACCGGAGACCCAGTACTTC. Its translation is CASSSIPAGGLGPETQYF.

This sequence joins TRBV10-3 and TRBJ1-1; D call uncertain. Germline V lookup: CDR1 ENHRY, CDR2 SYGVKD. The CDR3 is 13 residues long. V was trimmed by 6 bases and J by 2 bases, leaving 10 bases between them. The CDR3 loop reads CAIRGGPNTEAFF. Here the CDR3 DNA reads TGTGCCATCAGAGGAGGACCAAACACTGAAGCTTTCTTT.

This clone was seen once. V and J are TRBV11-3 and TRBJ2-2; TRBD1 agrees at 9 bases. J gave up 1 base and V 5 bases, and 2 bases lay outside the gene matches. Germline V gives CDR1 SGHNT, CDR2 YENEEA. The CDR3 loop spans 15 amino acids. This chain's CDR3 is CASSRGQGNTGELFF. CDR3 DNA: TGTGCCAGCAGCAGGGGACAGGGGAACACCGGGGAGCTGTTTTTT.

The chain links TRBV30 to TRBJ2-5, with D maybe TRBD2 (6 bases). V was pared by 4 bases and J by 5 bases, with 17 bases between. The CDR3 spans 14 residues. Germline V gene lookup returns CDR1 GTSNPN and CDR2 SVGIG (reference sequence). CDR3 protein: CAWNRWGEGETQYF. The CDR3, as DNA: TGTGCCTGGAATCGATGGGGGGAAGGGGAGACCCAGTACTTC.

The chain combines TRBV13 with TRBJ1-1; D gene ambiguous. Deletions cut 5 bases from V and 3 bases from J, with 10 bases between. This CDR3 region has 13 residues. CDR1 is PRHDT, CDR2 FYEKMQ, per germline (reference sequence). CDR3 nucleotide sequence: TGTGCCAGCAGCGCCCACCGGTACACTGAAGCTTTCTTT. Its protein is CASSAHRYTEAFF.

CDR3 protein: CASSPSRGSTTQYF. CDR3 bases: TGTGCCAGCAGCCCCTCCCGGGGGTCGACGACCCAGTACTTC. The rearrangement links TRBV14 to TRBJ2-5, with a weak D call TRBD2 (6 bases). Germline V gene lookup returns CDR1 SGHDN and CDR2 FVKESK. The CDR3 extends over 14 amino acids. Deletions cut 4 bases from V and 7 bases from J, with 16 bases between.

For this clone: Distinct nucleotide sequences in the sample also encode this CDR3. The chain is built from TRBV9 and TRBJ1-2; 9 bases are shared with TRBD1. Germline CDR1 and CDR2: SGDLS and YYNGEE. With 3 bases clipped from V and 2 bases from J, the junction kept 5 bases outside the gene matches. The CDR3 has 15 amino acids. In nucleotides, the CDR3 is TGTGCCAGCAGCGCCGCCGGGACAGGGAACTATGGCTACACCTTC. This gives the protein CASSAAGTGNYGYTF.

The V gene is TRBV19, the J gene TRBJ1-5; the match to TRBD1 covers 7 bases. CDR3 length equals 15 residues. Germline V gene data show CDR1 as LNHDA and CDR2 as SQIVND (reference sequence). Trimming at V came to 7 bases and at J to 4 bases, leaving 10 bases not matched to a gene. In nucleotides, the CDR3 is TGTGCCAGTAAATTCCGACAGGGAGGAAATCAGCCCCAGCATTTT. Protein: CASKFRQGGNQPQHF. Variable domain in full (rest from reference TRBV19 and TRBJ1-5): DGGITQSPKYLFRKEGQNVTLSCEQNLNHDAMYWYRQDPGQGLRLIYYSQIVNDFQKGDIAEGYSVSREKKESFPLTVTSAQKNPTAFYLCASKFRQGGNQPQHFGDGTRLSIL.

The chain carries TRBV29-1 and TRBJ2-1, with a weak D call TRBD2 (5 bases). The CDR3 runs to 15 residues. V lost 5 bases to trimming and J lost 0 bases, with 14 bases between them. Germline CDR1 and CDR2: SQVTM and ANQGSEA. The CDR3 DNA is TGCAGCGTTTTCGGACTGAAGAGCTCCTACAATGAGCAGTTCTTC. It specifies CSVFGLKSSYNEQFF.

The rearrangement joins TRBV19 to TRBJ2-7, with D maybe TRBD2 (5 bases). Trimming cost V 7 bases and J 8 bases, with 12 bases left between them. CDR3 size: 11 residues. CDR1 and CDR2 from the germline V gene are LNHDA and SQIVND (reference sequence). CDR3 DNA sequence: TGTGCCAGTAAAGGAAGGGAGCAGCAGTACTTC. As protein: CASKGREQQYF.

This clone has a single count. This chain's CDR3 is CASSVYEEGYGYTF. CDR3 nucleotides: TGTGCCAGCAGCGTATATGAGGAGGGCTATGGCTACACCTTC. The chain combines TRBV9 with TRBJ1-2; no definite D call. Per the germline V gene, CDR1 is SGDLS and CDR2 is YYNGEE. The CDR3 extends over 14 amino acids. Between the trimmed V and J ends, which lost 1 base and 4 bases, there was a span of 11 bases.

This chain links TRBV30 with TRBJ1-5, with 8 bases identical to TRBD1. The CDR3 has 15 residues. Germline V CDR1 and CDR2: GTSNPN, SVGIG (reference sequence). The J segment lost 5 bases and the V segment lost 3 bases, leaving 9 bases of the junction unmatched. CDR3 in DNA: TGTGCCTGGAGCCCCGACAGGGGACCCGATCAGCCCCAGCATTTT. Amino acids: CAWSPDRGPDQPQHF.

V usage is TRBV7-7 and J usage is TRBJ2-7; D perhaps matches TRBD1 (5 bases). CDR1 and CDR2 from the germline V gene are SSHAT and FNYEAQ (reference sequence). The CDR3 extends over 13 amino acids. The V and J ends lost 5 bases and 2 bases respectively, with 10 bases between them. CDR3 region: CASSPAGTYEQYF. The CDR3 DNA sequence: TGTGCCAGCAGCCCTGCAGGGACCTACGAGCAGTACTTC.

The chain joins TRBV27 to TRBJ2-7; D is possibly TRBD1 (6 bases). The CDR3 is made up of 15 amino acids. Trimming removed 3 bases from V and 3 bases from J, with 15 bases in between. Germline CDR1 is MNHEY and CDR2 is SMNVEV (reference sequence). CDR3 loop: CASSLSGQPYYEQYF. DNA for the CDR3: TGTGCCAGCAGTTTGTCCGGACAGCCGTACTACGAGCAGTACTTC.

J is TRBJ2-2 and V is TRBV2; maybe TRBD1 (6 bases). The CDR3 is 16 amino acids. The germline V and J ends were trimmed by 2 bases and 1 base, with 11 bases remaining between them. The germline CDR1 and CDR2 sequences are SNHLY and FYNNEI. As DNA, the CDR3 is TGTGCCAGCAGTGAAACCCAGGGGCAGAACACCGGGGAGCTGTTTTTT. Translating gives CASSETQGQNTGELFF.

This clone was counted once. The CDR3, as DNA: TGTGCCAGCTCACCGATACGGCAGGGGGCCTACAATGAGCAGTTCTTC. Translated: CASSPIRQGAYNEQFF. This sequence joins TRBV18 and TRBJ2-1, with 7 nucleotides matching TRBD1. Germline values: CDR1 KGHSH, CDR2 LQKENI. The length of the CDR3 is 16 residues. Unmatched junction bases numbered 7, after V lost 3 bases and J lost 2 bases.

The V and J genes are TRBV5-4 and TRBJ2-1, with TRBD2 matching over 14 bases. CDR1 is SGHNT and CDR2 is YYREEE in the germline V gene (reference sequence). CDR3 length: 17 amino acids. Unmatched junction bases numbered 6, after V lost 4 bases and J lost 3 bases. The CDR3 DNA sequence: TGTGCCAGCAGCCCGGGGACTAGCGGGAGCGTCTACAATGAGCAGTTCTTC. Protein sequence: CASSPGTSGSVYNEQFF.

J is TRBJ2-2 and V is TRBV28; TRBD1 might be the D (5 bases). The V end lost 6 bases, the J end lost 0 bases, and 14 bases lay between the germline ends. The CDR3 is 16 amino acids. The V gene's germline CDR1 is MDHEN and CDR2 SYDVKM. In DNA, the CDR3 is TGTGCCAGCAGCTTCTCCAGGGCCCCGAACACCGGGGAGCTGTTTTTT. This gives the protein CASSFSRAPNTGELFF.

The J gene is TRBJ2-1, the V gene TRBV4-1, with D possibly TRBD2 on 6 matching bases. The germline gives CDR1 MGHRA, CDR2 YSYEKL. CDR3 length: 19 residues. The germline V and J ends were trimmed by 0 bases and 8 bases, with 26 bases remaining between them. CDR3 DNA: TGCGCCAGCAGCCAAGATTTGGGGGGACGGGGCTCCCTGGTGGATGAGCAGTTCTTC. This translates into CASSQDLGGRGSLVDEQFF.

The chain couples TRBV18 to TRBJ2-1; D is undetermined. Trimming took off 3 bases at V and 1 base at J, with 4 bases between the two ends. The CDR3 spans 13 residues. Germline CDR1 is KGHSH and CDR2 is LQKENI. CDR3 nucleotides: TGTGCCAGCTCACCCGGGTCCTACAATGAGCAGTTCTTC. This sequence encodes CASSPGSYNEQFF.

The chain uses TRBV4-2 and TRBJ2-1; D gene uncertain. CDR1 and CDR2 (germline): LGHNA, YNFKEQ. The CDR3 runs 14 residues. Trimming took 1 base from V and 4 from J, leaving 8 bases between them. CDR3 DNA sequence: TGTGCCAGCAGCCAAGCGTCTGTTTACAATGAGCAGTTCTTC. Residues: CASSQASVYNEQFF.